This T cell receptor (beta chain) appears in the sequencing data of a study of T cells in localized non-small cell lung cancer. Assay: immunoSEQ multiplex PCR; the TCRdb copy retains only in-frame clones and omits some. The table includes around 3,000 clones, roughly a third detected once. This clone was seen a handful of times. CDR1 MDHEN and CDR2 SYDVKM come from the germline V gene. V shed 5 bases, J shed 5 bases, and the junction held 8 bases outside the gene matches. This CDR3 has 15 residues. The source material was lung tumor tissue, sampled before any cancer treatment. The clonotype was recovered from a female donor aged 60 or older with stage II squamous cell lung carcinoma. The chain carries TRBV28 and TRBJ1-4, with TRBD1 identical over 7 bases. In nucleotides, the CDR3 is TGTGCCAGCAGTCCCCGACAGGGATGGAATGAAAAACTGTTTTTT. As protein: CASSPRQGWNEKLFF.